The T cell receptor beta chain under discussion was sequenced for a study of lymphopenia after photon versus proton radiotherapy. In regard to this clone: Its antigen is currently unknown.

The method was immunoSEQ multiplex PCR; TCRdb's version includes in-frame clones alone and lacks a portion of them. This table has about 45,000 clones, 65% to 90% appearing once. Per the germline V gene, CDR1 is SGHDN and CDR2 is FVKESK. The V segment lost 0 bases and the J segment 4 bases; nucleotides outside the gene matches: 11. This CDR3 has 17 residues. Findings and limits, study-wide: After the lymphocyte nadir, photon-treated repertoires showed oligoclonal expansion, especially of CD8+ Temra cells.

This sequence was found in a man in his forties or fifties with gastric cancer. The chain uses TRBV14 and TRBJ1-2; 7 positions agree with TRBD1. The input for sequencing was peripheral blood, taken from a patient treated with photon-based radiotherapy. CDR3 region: CASSQDRTGTNLYGYTF. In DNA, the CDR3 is TGTGCCAGCAGCCAAGACCGGACAGGAACCAACCTCTATGGCTACACCTTC.